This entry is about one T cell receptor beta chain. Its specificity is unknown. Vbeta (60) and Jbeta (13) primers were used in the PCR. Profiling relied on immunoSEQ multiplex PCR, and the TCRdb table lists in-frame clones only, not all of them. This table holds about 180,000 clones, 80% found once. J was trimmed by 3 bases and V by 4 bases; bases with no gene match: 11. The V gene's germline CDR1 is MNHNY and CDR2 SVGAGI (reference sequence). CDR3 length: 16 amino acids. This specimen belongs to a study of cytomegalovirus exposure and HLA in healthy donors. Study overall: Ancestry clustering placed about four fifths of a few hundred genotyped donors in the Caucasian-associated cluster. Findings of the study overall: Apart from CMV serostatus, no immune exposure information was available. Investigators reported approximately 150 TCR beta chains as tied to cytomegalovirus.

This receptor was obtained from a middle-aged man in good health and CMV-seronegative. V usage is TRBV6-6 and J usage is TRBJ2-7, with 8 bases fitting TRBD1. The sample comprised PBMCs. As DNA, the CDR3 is TGTGCCAGCAGTTCCGAGGACAGGGCATCCCTCTACGAGCAGTACTTC. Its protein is CASSSEDRASLYEQYF.